The entry that follows covers one T cell receptor (beta chain) sequence. Its antigen remains unidentified. No much larger clone exists at a distance of one base, and base qualities are not known. This sample includes further DNA sequences coding for the same CDR3. Relative to germline, V is missing 5 bases and J is missing 2 bases, with 6 bases of the junction outside any gene match. The CDR3 goes from the cysteine to the phenylalanine over 14 residues. Of all the DNA, just the CDR3 is kept, 42 bases in frame from base 1. According to the germline V gene (reference sequence), CDR1 reads LNHNV and CDR2 reads YYDKDF. Healthy HIV-negative adults with no recently reported acute infections or vaccinations were included as donors. Every donor was a Caucasian adult residing in Nashville, Tennessee, USA. Magnetic negative selection was used to enrich CD4+ T cells, after which naive cells were positively selected on CD45RA and the negative fraction became the memory subset. Blood was obtained by leukapheresis, after which PBMCs were separated by Ficoll-Histopaque density gradient centrifugation and cryopreserved in liquid nitrogen vapor phase. Purity and quantity of every magnetically sorted T cell population were checked by analytical flow cytometry. Each sorted fraction had its genomic DNA isolated and then quantified by UV absorbance on a Nanodrop 2000c.

The sample is drawn from a study of shared clonotypes between healthy human individuals (dated by TCRdb to 2020 to 2022). Turning to the overall study: The cohort comprised a couple of women and a few men aged 18 to 49 years. Blood TCR repertoires of four to six healthy adults were deeply sequenced to estimate repertoire size and the extent of clonotype sharing between individuals. Libraries were prepared and TCR repertoires were sequenced by different laboratories using diverse techniques, in order to increase sequencing depth and limit assay-specific biases. Each donor's leukapheresis produced roughly between roughly 0.85 and 9.5 billion PBMCs. Per donor, three plates each were used for CD4 naive and CD4 memory, two for CD8 naive, and one for CD8 memory. Overall results and qualifications from the work: Pairwise subsampling indicated that sequencing depth was expected to affect the degree of clonotype sharing among donors. Sharing across a handful of donors was observed for around 4.8% of naive CD4, 3% to 3.5% of naive CD8, 2.3% of memory CD4, and around 0.44% of memory CD8 clonotypes. Sampling was limited to blood, and TCR repertoires in tissue likely differ from TCR repertoires in blood. Compared with non-shared clonotypes, the clonotypes found in all four sorted-subset donors had higher generation probabilities. Naive subsets generally had larger estimated clonotype richness than memory subsets did. Even with the large sequencing depth, rarefaction of the sorted-subset datasets indicated that sequencing was incomplete. The small number of donors limited the genetic and exposure-history diversity represented.

Using the deep immunoSEQ assay, multiplex PCR amplified TCR CDR3 regions from genomic DNA. Extracted genomic DNA from each cell subset was distributed evenly across all wells of several immunoSEQ 96-well plates, and each plate was treated as a replicate. For sorted subsets, about 210 ng of genomic DNA, equivalent to some 33,000 T cell genomes, went into each replicate PCR. Purified libraries were measured with a Qubit 3.0 fluorometer, size-checked on a Bioanalyzer 2100, and measured again with the KAPA Library Quantification kit. A separate single-read 150-cycle Illumina NextSeq 550 flow cell was used to sequence each immunoSEQ 96-well plate. On the study's bioinformatics: Because the immunoSEQ output included only junctional sequences and no quality scores, the filtering could not be the same as the filtering used for full-length reads. To assign V/J genes and CDR3, sequences were annotated using PyIR, a Python wrapper for IgBLAST v1.9, with IMGT germline references. Reads were filtered out if the reads had weak V/J assignments (E-value above 1e-6), no CDR3, stop codons, out-of-frame junctions, or ambiguous translated residues. V3J clonotypes were defined as sequences sharing an identical inferred V gene, J gene, and CDR3 amino acid sequence. Percentage overlap between repertoires was computed as shared unique clonotypes divided by the size of the smaller repertoire. Three approaches were used to assess repertoire richness: RTK rarefaction, the Chao1 estimator, and Recon v2.1 estimates of unobserved clonotypes. For all TCRbeta clonotypes obtained by the gDNA method from a few donors, generation probabilities were computed with OLGA. TCRdb's version of the immuneACCESS table is confined to in-frame rearrangements and falls short of the full clone set. An unresolved V gene accounts for under half of the shortfall where checked; the remainder is of unknown origin. V and J calls and clone size follow that table, whereas D and trimming were derived from the DNA. This sample gives roughly 1 million clones in total; about 75% of them show up just once. The top ten clonotypes cover around 1.5% of the sample.

The sample was memory CD4+ T cells sorted from blood. Reading the label with the study, this specimen's cell subset or site is: CD45RA-negative fraction. This receptor was identified in a man aged 18 to 29 in good health. The chain links TRBV15 with TRBJ2-7, with TRBD1 identical over 7 junction bases. CDR3 protein: CATSSNRGPYEQYF. The nucleotides read TGTGCCACCAGCTCGAACAGGGGACCCTACGAGCAGTACTTC.